A selection of T cell receptor beta chains follows, all from one sample in a study of blood T cell repertoires in COVID-19. Only in-frame clones appear in the TCRdb table, and some are missing; sequencing was by immunoSEQ multiplex PCR. Of 330,000 or so clones in the sample, 88% are singletons; the top ten hold approximately 1%. The material sequenced was PBMCs or T cells enriched from blood (not recorded which). Every receptor here comes from a woman younger than 45 who had been exposed to COVID-19. Both conserved end residues are part of each CDR3. A D gene is named only where the DNA matches it firmly.

TRBD1	TRBV10-1	CASSESTGGTYEQYF
TRBD1	TRBV10-3	CAISEGQGDEKLFF
TRBD2	TRBV27	CASSLSLGLAGIELFF
.	TRBV25-1	CASSGGNLYEQYF
.	TRBV7-9	CASSFDGVKETQYF
.	TRBV11-2	CASSLGLQFPGYGYTF
.	TRBV18	CASSPGGLNTGELFF
.	TRBV5-1	CASSIDRPYEQYF
.	TRBV28	CASSLRGQPQHF
TRBD2	TRBV7-8	CASSLGTSGPNEQYF
TRBD1	TRBV28	CASSGDSEHSGNTIYF
TRBD1	TRBV2	CASSGDSWDEKLFF
TRBD1	TRBV23-1	CARRTGKGKEQYF
.	TRBV28	CASSFYRDNQPQHF
TRBD1	TRBV7-8	CASSLESGGPGELFF
.	TRBV5-6	CASSPTTYNEQFF
.	TRBV7-9	CASSHQTGQENNEQFF
TRBD2	TRBV12-5	CASGGIGTRHSTGELFF
TRBD1	TRBV10-2	CASAGTGADEKLFF
.	TRBV14	CASSQVAGADTEAFF
.	TRBV9	CASSQEANTGELFF
.	TRBV27	CATSRGDGYTF
.	TRBV15	CATSEKGKGSWIDTQYF
.	TRBV7-6	CASSPYQETQYF
.	TRBV5-1	CASSYQEEGTDTQYF
TRBD2	TRBV2	CASSRPGTSLTDTQYF
.	TRBV12-5	CASGGPSGNTIYF
.	TRBV5-1	CASSDGISYNEQFF
TRBD1	TRBV5-1	CASSLEGALYEQYF
.	TRBV5-1	CASSLVGAGIQYF
TRBD1	TRBV5-1	CASKFSGDRDQPQHF
.	TRBV21-1	CASSKGGKGVYNEQFF
.	TRBV19	CASKVDTSGNTIYF
.	TRBV9	CASSVDHSPWTGELFF
TRBD2	TRBV11-2	CASSPAIRGRAETQYF
.	TRBV28	CASSLRAGFYGYTF
TRBD2	TRBV23-1	CASSPPSETSEHEQFF
.	TRBV20-1	CSASSGDALYSNQPQHF
TRBD1	TRBV5-1	CASSLGRDREYYEQYF
.	TRBV21-1	CASSKGRQTGTLYEQYF
TRBD1	TRBV24-1	CATSDAGTGVPDTQYF
TRBD2	TRBV5-4	CASSLGLAANTGELFF
TRBD1	TRBV5-1	CASRKLVTGGSTEAFF
.	TRBV6-2/TRBV6-3	CASSYGQLTGELFF
.	TRBV10-2	CASSERQEQYF
.	TRBV10-3	CAIETGLPTDTQYF
.	TRBV19	CASSYESGNTIYF
.	TRBV9	CASSVDDLANSYEQYF
TRBD1	TRBV7-3	CASSKTGGNTEAFF
TRBD1	TRBV11-1	CASSLGTGAVNTEAFF
.	TRBV30	CAWTYWPKGVPGNTIYF
TRBD2	TRBV29-1	CSVEDAPTRDYYNEQFF